This T cell receptor (beta chain) was identified in a study of Graves' ophthalmopathy and Graves' hyperthyroidism (dated by TCRdb to between 2017 and 2018). Some background on the complete study: Hyperthyroidism was considered stable if no progression to ophthalmopathy occurred within 18 months of follow-up. To tell Graves' ophthalmopathy apart from Graves' hyperthyroidism, and to predict which patients would progress to ophthalmopathy, the study relied on TCR beta repertoire signatures. In total, around 130 blood samples were TCR-sequenced: under 45 ophthalmopathy, some 75 hyperthyroidism and some 17 hyperthyroidism-to-ophthalmopathy patients. To explore V-J signatures that distinguish ophthalmopathy from hyperthyroidism, a discovery set of about a hundred patients was enrolled, made up of roughly 41 with ophthalmopathy and fewer than 60 with stable hyperthyroidism. The independent validation cohort included roughly 19 hyperthyroidism patients plus 17 patients who later progressed from hyperthyroidism to ophthalmopathy. T-cell repertoires of thyroid tissue and blood were compared in 5 or 6 hyperthyroidism patients. After sampling, hyperthyroidism patients received methimazole starting at 30 mg daily, and ophthalmopathy patients received high-dose intravenous methylprednisolone. The paper's findings and limits, for the study overall: Sample size was not statistically predetermined, and group allocation was not concealed from the investigators. In validation, the model predicted ophthalmopathy progression with about 70% sensitivity and 72.22% specificity; roughly eleven predicted patients were CT-confirmed with GO in a median of 6.5 months. In cross-validation, the 13-signature model distinguished ophthalmopathy from stable hyperthyroidism with less than 90% sensitivity and over 81% specificity, while in the test set the corresponding values were roughly 80% and 75%. Most expanded thyroid clonotypes with a frequency above 0.001 also appeared in blood, which suggests that blood repertoires may reflect the immune response in the thyroid.

CDR1 and CDR2 are drawn from the germline V gene: SGHTA, FQGNSA. V and J lose 5 bases and 6 bases, and a span of 22 bases separates them. Its CDR3 holds 16 amino acids, cysteine through phenylalanine. Of all the DNA, just the CDR3 is kept, 48 bases in frame from base 1. This clonotype was seen many times. There is no known antigen for this receptor. Qualities for individual bases were not recorded, and no much larger clone is one base off. For repertoire sequencing, the TCR beta CDR3 regions were amplified from RNA transcripts. HTBI primers and the Qiagen OneStep RT-PCR kit were used in a first-round RT-PCR, which was followed by a second-round multiplex PCR, size selection and purification. Sequencing of the libraries was carried out on an Illumina HiSeq2000 in paired-end mode with 100 bp reads. Processing in the source paper ran as follows. SOAPnuke was used to process the reads, removing any read that contained adapters or uncalled bases, had a mean Phred below 15, or lacked an exact match to the constant primer or identifier. COPE v1.2.5 was used to merge the high-quality paired reads. Clonotypes were defined as unique nucleotide sequences and were aligned to IMGT TRB V, D and J references using MiTCR v1.1. Analysis was restricted to V-J combinations with a frequency above 0.0001, which covered 98% to 99.2% of repertoires. For each V-J combination, a TCR clonal expansion and chaos score was defined as the ratio of F50 clonal expansion to chaos observed in the TCRdist matrix. Welch's t-statistics and random forest were used to reduce the features to 10 to 15 V-J combinations, which were then used as input to a naive Bayes classifier. The similarity between thyroid and blood repertoires was quantified using the Morisita-Horn index. TCRdb cleaned the public reads at Q25 with fastp, built clones with MiXCR and kept in-frame beta chains. Rows are combined by CDR3 protein, so each entry shows the most common genes and DNA. V and J calls and clone size were set by TCRdb, not the authors. The sample table records over a million distinct CDR3 sequences; 36% of these occur just once. The top ten constitute approximately 12% of the sample.

The hyperthyroidism patients were 18 to 65 years old and newly diagnosed, with a disease duration of less than 2 months. Patients were excluded if they had other autoimmune diseases, uncontrolled infections, pregnancy or lactation. Clinical symptoms, serum thyroxine, TRAb, thyroid ultrasound and orbital computed tomography formed the basis of the diagnosis. Trizol reagent was used to extract the total RNA, and its quality was then checked on an Agilent 2100 Bioanalyzer. The V and J segments used are TRBV7-2 and TRBJ2-5, with TRBD2 tentatively as D gene (5 bases match). This sequence was found in an adult man with Graves' hyperthyroidism. Sequences were obtained from peripheral blood or thyroid tissue (not recorded which). Here is the DNA: TGTGCCAGCAGCCCCGGGATCGTGAGGGCGCTAAAGACCCAGTACTTC. Translated, this is CASSPGIVRALKTQYF.